This T cell receptor (beta chain) was identified in a study of blood T cell repertoires in COVID-19. Turning to the study itself: Samples of COVID-19 (acute and convalescent) were obtained from the United States, Italy and Spain.

Germline CDR1 and CDR2: WSHSY and SAAADI. The CDR3 has 15 residues. The trim removed 2 bases at V and 8 bases at J, leaving 7 bases unmatched. In the authors' methods: It was from reference gene primer amplification that nucleated cell counts were estimated. The repertoire was sequenced with immunoSEQ multiplex PCR; TCRdb's copy has only in-frame clones and lacks some. The DNA gave D and trimming, while V, J and clone size come from that table. The repertoire holds about 200,000 clones, 65% to 85% seen once, with roughly 3.2% in the top ten. The V and J genes are TRBV10-2 and TRBJ2-1; 9 bases fit TRBD2. Material: PBMCs or T cells enriched from blood (not recorded which). The origin of this receptor is a woman aged 30 to 39 who had been exposed to COVID-19. The CDR3 sequence: CASSEARGGLDEQFF. CDR3 sequence (DNA): TGCGCCAGCAGTGAGGCGCGGGGGGGCCTCGATGAGCAGTTCTTC.